These 9 T cell receptor beta chains were all obtained from the same sample, sequenced in a study of post-analysis software for immune sequencing data. Study results and caveats: TRBV segments more frequent in patients than in controls numbered five and included TRBV5-6, TRBV5-1 and TRBV20-1.

For these receptors, no antigen is known. The TCR beta cDNA libraries contained unique molecular identifiers. TCRdb processed the PCR reads anew with MiXCR; each CDR3 protein has one entry. The sample carries 450,000 to 700,000 distinct CDR3 sequences, 44% recorded once. Material: blood. These receptors came from a girl between 5 and 17 years old with multiple sclerosis.

The chain uses TRBV29-1 and TRBJ1-4; D is uncertain. The CDR3 extends over 14 amino acids. Trimming stripped 4 bases from V and 8 bases from J, with 17 bases between. The germline V gene encodes CDR1 SQVTM and CDR2 ANQGSEA. CDR3 region: CSVGPGSLGEKLFF. The DNA of the CDR3 is TGCAGCGTTGGCCCCGGGAGCCTGGGGGAAAAACTGTTTTTT.

The rearrangement joins TRBV12-3 or TRBV12-4 to TRBJ2-1; TRBD2 matches at 10 bases. The ends lost 6 bases at V and 7 bases at J; junction bases unmatched: 9. This CDR3 contains 15 residues. This CDR3 reads CASSLPGLAINEQFF. Written as DNA, the CDR3 is TGTGCCAGCAGCCTCCCGGGACTAGCGATAAATGAGCAGTTCTTC.

This clonotype occurred a few times. The rearrangement uses TRBV11-2 and TRBJ2-3; no firm D call. The CDR3 sequence is 16 residues long. Deletions cut 1 base from V and 5 bases from J, with 16 bases between. Looked up from germline, CDR1 is SGHAT and CDR2 is FQNNGV. The CDR3 DNA reads as TGTGCCAGCAGCTTAGCCCCCCGCTTCAGGAAAGATACGCAGTATTTT. It specifies CASSLAPRFRKDTQYF.

Only a few counts were recorded for this clonotype. The chain has TRBV20-1 and TRBJ1-1, with D uncertain. V shed 4 bases and J shed 2 bases, with 8 bases lying between them. Germline V gives CDR1 DFQATT, CDR2 SNEGSKA (reference sequence). The CDR3 sequence is 12 residues long. The CDR3 region is CSANPLNTEAFF. CDR3 sequence (DNA): TGCAGTGCTAACCCACTCAACACTGAAGCTTTCTTT.

This clonotype came up a few times. The chain couples TRBV20-1 to TRBJ2-1, with D unclear. CDR1 DFQATT and CDR2 SNEGSKA come from the germline V gene (reference sequence). CDR3 size: 19 residues. V lost 5 bases and J lost 0, with 26 bases in between. DNA for the CDR3: TGCAGTGCTGATAATCGGCTTGCTGGCCCCTCGAGCTCCTACAATGAGCAGTTCTTC. This sequence encodes CSADNRLAGPSSSYNEQFF.

The V call is TRBV3-1, the J call TRBJ1-2, with D possibly matching TRBD1 (5 bases). Germline loops: CDR1 LGHDT, CDR2 YNNKEL (reference sequence). The CDR3 has 15 residues. Deletions cut 1 base from V and 8 bases from J, with 17 bases between. This CDR3 reads CASSQVHGRTGGYTF. The CDR3 coding sequence is TGTGCCAGCAGCCAAGTTCACGGGAGAACAGGCGGCTACACCTTC.

This clonotype occurred a few times. This rearrangement joins TRBV5-1 to TRBJ1-2; D unresolved. V gave up 5 bases and J gave up 8 bases, with 16 bases separating them. Germline values: CDR1 SGHRS, CDR2 YFSETQ. The CDR3 totals 13 residues. CDR3 sequence: CASRVGDPGGYTF. The CDR3 DNA sequence: TGCGCCAGCAGGGTCGGGGATCCCGGGGGCTACACCTTC.

In DNA form, the CDR3 reads TGTGCCAGCAGCTTAGCCTCCCGCCGCAAGTACTTC. Its protein product is CASSLASRRKYF. The chain uses TRBV7-9 and TRBJ2-5; the D is unclear. The CDR3 totals 12 residues. The V gene's germline CDR1 is SEHNR and CDR2 FQNEAQ (reference sequence). Trimming removed 0 bases at V and 12 bases at J, with 11 bases between. The full variable domain, rest sourced from reference TRBV7-9 and TRBJ2-5, is DTGVSQNPRHKITKRGQNVTFRCDPISEHNRLYWYRQTLGQGPEFLTYFQNEAQLEKSRLLSDRFSAERPKGSFSTLEIQRTEQGDSAMYLCASSLASRRKYFGPGTRLLVL.

This clonotype came up a few times. The rearrangement joins TRBV20-1 to TRBJ2-5; unclear D gene. Germline V gene data show CDR1 as DFQATT and CDR2 as SNEGSKA (reference sequence). The CDR3 covers 11 residues. V was trimmed by 3 bases and J by 11 bases, leaving 13 bases between them. The CDR3 spells CSASSRLRQYF. The CDR3 nucleotides are TGCAGTGCTAGTTCACGACTGAGGCAGTACTTC.